The 4 T cell receptor beta chains below come from one sample, sequenced in a study of shared clonotypes between healthy human individuals. CD45RO-negative cells were positively selected for CCR7, leaving out terminally differentiated effector memory CD45RA+ cells. Clones were read by immunoSEQ multiplex PCR, and TCRdb kept only the in-frame ones, dropping some. The sample has 1.5 million to 2.5 million clones, roughly 95% seen once. Source material: naive CD8+ T cells sorted from blood. The origin of the receptors is a man aged 18-30 years in good health.

The chain carries TRBV11-2 and TRBJ1-2; D unresolved. Germline V lookup: CDR1 SGHAT, CDR2 FQNNGV. CDR3 length: 13 residues. The V and J ends lost 3 bases and 6 bases respectively, with 11 bases between them. The CDR3 protein is CASSLNRRDGYTF. The CDR3 DNA reads as TGTGCCAGCAGCTTGAATAGGCGGGATGGCTACACCTTC. Full variable domain (rest looked up from reference TRBV11-2 and TRBJ1-2): EAGVAQSPRYKIIEKRQSVAFWCNPISGHATLYWYQQILGQGPKLLIQFQNNGVVDDSQLPKDRFSAERLKGVDSTLKIQPAKLEDSAVYLCASSLNRRDGYTFGSGTRLTVV.

V gene TRBV7-8 combines with J gene TRBJ1-4; D uncertain. Trimming shortened V by 5 bases and J by 8 bases, and 9 bases separated the two germline ends. Germline CDR1 is SGHVS and CDR2 is FQNEAQ. The CDR3 sequence is 12 residues long. The CDR3 region has the DNA TGTGCCAGCAGCGACGGTATGGAAAAACTGTTTTTT. The encoded protein is CASSDGMEKLFF.

V and J are TRBV28 and TRBJ1-2; 12 positions match TRBD1. V trimming: 6 bases; J trimming: 4 bases; junction bases outside the gene matches: 18. Germline V gene data show CDR1 as MDHEN and CDR2 as SYDVKM. The CDR3 sequence is 19 residues long. This chain's CDR3 is CASRGTGGVSGSLFYGYTF. The CDR3 DNA follows: TGTGCCAGCAGGGGGACAGGGGGCGTTAGCGGCTCCTTGTTCTATGGCTACACCTTC.

The genes are TRBV27 and TRBJ2-7, with TRBD1 matching over 8 bases. This CDR3 comprises 15 residues. Trimming at V came to 5 bases and at J to 2 bases, leaving 8 bases not matched to a gene. Per germline, CDR1 MNHEY and CDR2 SMNVEV (reference sequence). The CDR3 coding sequence is TGTGCCAGCAGTCCTATGACAGGGGTCACCTACGAGCAGTACTTC. Translating gives CASSPMTGVTYEQYF.